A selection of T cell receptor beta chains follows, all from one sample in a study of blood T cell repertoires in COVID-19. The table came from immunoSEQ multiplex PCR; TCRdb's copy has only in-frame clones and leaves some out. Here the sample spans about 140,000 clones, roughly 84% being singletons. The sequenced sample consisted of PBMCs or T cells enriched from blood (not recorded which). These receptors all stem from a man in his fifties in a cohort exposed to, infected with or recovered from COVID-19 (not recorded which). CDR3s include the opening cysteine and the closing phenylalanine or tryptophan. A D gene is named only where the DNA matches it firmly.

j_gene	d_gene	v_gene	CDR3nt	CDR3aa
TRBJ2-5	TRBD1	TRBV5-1	TGCGCCAGCAGCGGAACAGGGGGCATCGAGACCCAGTACTTC	CASSGTGGIETQYF
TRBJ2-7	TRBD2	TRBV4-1	TGCGCCAGCGGGGGTTTAGCGGGACTCTACGAGCAGTACTTC	CASGGLAGLYEQYF
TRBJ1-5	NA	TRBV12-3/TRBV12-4	TGTGCCAGCAGTTTTGGAGATCAGCCCCAGCATTTT	CASSFGDQPQHF
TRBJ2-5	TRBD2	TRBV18	TGTGCCAGCTCACCATTGGGACTAGCGGGCATGGAGACCCAGTACTTC	CASSPLGLAGMETQYF
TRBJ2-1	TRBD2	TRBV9	TGTGCCAGCAGCCTGAGGGGAGGGATGACGTCCTACAATGAGCAGTTCTTC	CASSLRGGMTSYNEQFF
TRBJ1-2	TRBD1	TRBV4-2	TGTGCCAGCAGCCAAGCAACAGGGGGCGTCGATGGCTACACCTTC	CASSQATGGVDGYTF
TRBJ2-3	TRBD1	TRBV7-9	TGTGCCAGCAGCCATCGGGACAGGGCAGATACGCAGTATTTT	CASSHRDRADTQYF
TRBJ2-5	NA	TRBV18	TGTGCCAGCTCGCGGGACAGAGAGACCCAGTACTTC	CASSRDRETQYF
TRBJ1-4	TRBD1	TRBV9	TGTGCCAGCAGCTTTTGGACAGGGCCGAATGAAAAACTGTTTTTT	CASSFWTGPNEKLFF
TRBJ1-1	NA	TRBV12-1	TGTGCCATAACAGCCAGACCTATTTTGTGGAACACTGAAGCTTTCTTT	CAITARPILWNTEAFF
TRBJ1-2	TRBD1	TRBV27	TGTGCCAGCAGTCCCGGGACAGGGAGCTATGGCTACACCTTC	CASSPGTGSYGYTF
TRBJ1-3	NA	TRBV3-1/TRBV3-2	TGTGCCAGCAGCTTCGACAGGTCTTACGGAAACACCATATATTTT	CASSFDRSYGNTIYF
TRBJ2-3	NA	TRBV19	TGTGCCAGTAGTATGGGGAACAGGCCTATCACAGATACGCAGTATTTT	CASSMGNRPITDTQYF
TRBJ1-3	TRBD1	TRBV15	TGTGCCACCAGCAGGACAGGGGGCTCTGGAAACACCATATATTTT	CATSRTGGSGNTIYF